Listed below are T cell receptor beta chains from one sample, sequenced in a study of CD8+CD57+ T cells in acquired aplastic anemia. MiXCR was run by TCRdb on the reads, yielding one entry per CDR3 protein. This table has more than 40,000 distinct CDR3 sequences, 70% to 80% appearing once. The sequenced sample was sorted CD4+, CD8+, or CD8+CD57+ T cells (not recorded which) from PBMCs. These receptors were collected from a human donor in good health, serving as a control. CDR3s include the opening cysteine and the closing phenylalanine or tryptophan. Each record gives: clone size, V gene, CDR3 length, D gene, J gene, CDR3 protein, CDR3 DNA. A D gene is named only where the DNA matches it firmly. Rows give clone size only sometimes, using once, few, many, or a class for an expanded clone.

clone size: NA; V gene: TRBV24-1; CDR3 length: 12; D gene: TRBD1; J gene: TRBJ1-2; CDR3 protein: CASLGQNYGYTF; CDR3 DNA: TGTGCCAGCTTGGGACAGAACTATGGCTACACCTTC
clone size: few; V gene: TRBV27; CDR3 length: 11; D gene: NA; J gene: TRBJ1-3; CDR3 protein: CASSLGNTIYF; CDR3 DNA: TGTGCCAGCAGCCTGGGGAACACCATATATTTT
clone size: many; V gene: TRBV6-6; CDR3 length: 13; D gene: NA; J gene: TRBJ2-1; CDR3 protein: CASSYNHGDEQFF; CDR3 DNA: TGTGCCAGCAGTTATAATCATGGCGATGAGCAGTTCTTC
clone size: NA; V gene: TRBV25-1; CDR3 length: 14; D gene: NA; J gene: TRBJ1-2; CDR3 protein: CASIVGRQPYGYTF; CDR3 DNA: TGTGCCAGCATCGTCGGCCGACAACCATATGGCTACACCTTC
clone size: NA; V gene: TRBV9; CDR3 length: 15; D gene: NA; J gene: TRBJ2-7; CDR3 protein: CASSVDGTPLEEQYF; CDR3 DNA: TGTGCCAGCAGCGTAGACGGGACGCCCCTGGAAGAGCAGTACTTC
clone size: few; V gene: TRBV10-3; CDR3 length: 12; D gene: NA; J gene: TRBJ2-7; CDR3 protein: CAISSGLGEQYF; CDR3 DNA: TGTGCCATCAGTTCAGGATTGGGGGAGCAGTACTTC
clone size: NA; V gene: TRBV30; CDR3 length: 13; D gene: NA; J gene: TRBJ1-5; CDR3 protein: CAWSVLDGQPQHF; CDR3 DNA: TGTGCCTGGAGTGTACTAGATGGGCAGCCCCAGCATTTT
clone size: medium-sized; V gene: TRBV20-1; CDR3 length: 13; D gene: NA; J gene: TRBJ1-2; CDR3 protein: CSARDHGNYGYTF; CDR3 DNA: TGCAGTGCTAGAGATCACGGTAACTATGGCTACACCTTC
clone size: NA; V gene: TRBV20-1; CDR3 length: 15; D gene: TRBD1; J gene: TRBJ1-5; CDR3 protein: CSALGGTGPSKPQHF; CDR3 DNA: TGCAGTGCTTTAGGTGGGACAGGCCCCTCGAAGCCCCAGCATTTT
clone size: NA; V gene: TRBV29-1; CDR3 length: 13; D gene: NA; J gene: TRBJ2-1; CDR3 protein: CSVEEPRDTEQFF; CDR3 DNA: TGCAGCGTTGAAGAACCCAGAGACACTGAGCAGTTCTTC
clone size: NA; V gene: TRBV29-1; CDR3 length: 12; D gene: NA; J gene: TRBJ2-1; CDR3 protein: CSDGITGDEQFF; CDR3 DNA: TGCAGTGATGGGATTACCGGCGATGAGCAGTTCTTC
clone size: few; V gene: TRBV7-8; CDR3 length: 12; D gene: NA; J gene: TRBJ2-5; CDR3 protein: CASSLSVETQYF; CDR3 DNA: TGTGCCAGCAGCCTTAGCGTGGAGACCCAGTACTTC
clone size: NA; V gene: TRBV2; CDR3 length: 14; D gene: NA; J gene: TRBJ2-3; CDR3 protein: CASNFRGSTDTQYF; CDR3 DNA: TGTGCCAGCAATTTTAGGGGGAGCACAGATACGCAGTATTTT
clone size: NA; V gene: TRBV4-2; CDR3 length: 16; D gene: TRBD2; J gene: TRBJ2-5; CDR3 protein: CASSKGLAGVRETQYF; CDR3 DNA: TGTGCCAGCAGCAAGGGACTAGCGGGAGTACGGGAGACCCAGTACTTC
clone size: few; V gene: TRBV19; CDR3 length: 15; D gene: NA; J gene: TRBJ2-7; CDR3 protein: CASSMGYGVSYEQYF; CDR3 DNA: TGTGCCAGTAGTATGGGTTACGGGGTCTCCTACGAGCAGTACTTC
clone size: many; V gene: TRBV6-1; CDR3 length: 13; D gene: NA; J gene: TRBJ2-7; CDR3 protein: CASSEGEVNEQYF; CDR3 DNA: TGTGCCAGCAGTGAAGGGGAGGTGAACGAGCAGTACTTC
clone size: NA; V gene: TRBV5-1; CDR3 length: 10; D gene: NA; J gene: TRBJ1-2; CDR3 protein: CASTQREDTF; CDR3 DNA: TGCGCCAGCACCCAGCGGGAAGACACCTTC
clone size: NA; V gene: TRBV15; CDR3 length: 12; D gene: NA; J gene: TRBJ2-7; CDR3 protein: CATSKPGYEQYF; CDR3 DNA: TGTGCCACCAGCAAGCCAGGTTACGAGCAGTACTTC